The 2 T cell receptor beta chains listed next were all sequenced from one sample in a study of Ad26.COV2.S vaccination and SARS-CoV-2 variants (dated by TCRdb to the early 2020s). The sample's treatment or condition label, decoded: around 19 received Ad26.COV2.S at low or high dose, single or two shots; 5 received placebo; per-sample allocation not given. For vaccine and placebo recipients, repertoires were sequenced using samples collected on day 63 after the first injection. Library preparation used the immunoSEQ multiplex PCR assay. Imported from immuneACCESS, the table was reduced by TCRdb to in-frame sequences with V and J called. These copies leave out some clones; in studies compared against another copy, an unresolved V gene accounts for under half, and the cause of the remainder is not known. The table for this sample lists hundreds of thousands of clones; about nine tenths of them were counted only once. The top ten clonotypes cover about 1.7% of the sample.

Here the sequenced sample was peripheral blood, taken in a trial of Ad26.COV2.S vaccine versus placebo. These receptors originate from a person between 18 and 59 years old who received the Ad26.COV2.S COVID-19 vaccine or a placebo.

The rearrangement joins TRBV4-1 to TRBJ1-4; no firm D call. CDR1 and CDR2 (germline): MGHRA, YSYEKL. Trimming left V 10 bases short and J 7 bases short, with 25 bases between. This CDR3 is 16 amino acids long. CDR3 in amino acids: CATHLGYSPSIEKLFF. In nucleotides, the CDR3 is TGCGCCACCCACCTTGGGTACAGCCCTTCTATTGAAAAACTGTTTTTT.

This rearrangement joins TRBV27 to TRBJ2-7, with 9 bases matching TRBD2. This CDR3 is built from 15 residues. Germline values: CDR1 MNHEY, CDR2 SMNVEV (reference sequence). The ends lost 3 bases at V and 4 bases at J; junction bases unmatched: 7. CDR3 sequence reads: CASSFGSGGLYEQYF. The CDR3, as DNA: TGTGCCAGCAGTTTTGGTAGCGGGGGTTTGTACGAGCAGTACTTC.